This record looks at one T cell receptor (beta chain) sequence and its context. TCRdb called the 5' RACE reads again in MiXCR, with one record for every CDR3 protein. The profile covers just under 600,000 distinct CDR3 sequences, with 13% appearing a single time and roughly an eighth taken by the ten largest. The data belong to a study of T cells after yellow fever vaccination. The origin of this receptor is a man between 25 and 39 years old who received the YFV17D yellow fever vaccine. Here the sequenced sample was PBMCs, taken on the day of the yellow fever booster vaccination.

The CDR3 DNA reads as TGTGCCAGCAGCTTAGCGGCAACAAACACCGGGGAGCTGTTTTTT. Translated, it gives CASSLAATNTGELFF. J is TRBJ2-2 and V is TRBV7-2; D is undetermined. The V end lost 0 bases, the J end lost 2 bases, and 7 bases lay between the germline ends. This CDR3 is 15 amino acids long. The V gene's germline CDR1 is SGHTA and CDR2 FQGNSA.